This section outlines one T cell receptor (beta chain) sequence together with its context. Its target antigen remains unknown. Because the CDR3's place on the DNA is in doubt, the DNA is left out and the CDR3 is given as listed by TCRdb. The sample comes from a study of breast tumors, draining lymph nodes, adjacent tissues (dated by TCRdb to between 2015 and 2016). Notes on the research overall: TCR beta repertoires were compared across tumor, adjacent nontumor tissue and axillary lymph nodes obtained from breast cancer patients. The study was designed to assess the relationships and possible T-cell exchange between tumor, surrounding tissue and draining lymph node repertoires in human breast cancer.

Adjacent samples were composed of nontumor breast tissue surrounding the tumor. Findings and caveats that apply to the study as a whole: The conclusion that tumor T cells originate in lymph nodes was framed as consistent with a hypothesis rather than directly demonstrated. Tumor T-cell repertoires showed less diversity than lymph node repertoires and more diversity than nontumor tissue repertoires, and tumor T-cell repertoires showed preferential V and J gene usage. The data were considered consistent with the idea that most tumor T cells come from the lymph node and then expand in tumor tissue. Tumor and nontumor tissue repertoires were significantly more similar in luminal-like than in basal-like breast cancer.

The sequencer was an Illumina HiSeq 2000. TCR beta chain libraries were generated by multiplex PCR amplification. The amplified TCR beta chain products were analyzed by high-throughput sequencing. Using fastp at Q25 and MiXCR, TCRdb reprocessed the public reads and kept productive beta chains. A single entry per CDR3 protein holds the most common genes and DNA from its merged rows. In this sample the table shows about 16,000 distinct CDR3 sequences, 45% of which occur a single time. About 14% of the sample rests with the top ten. Counted from cysteine to phenylalanine, this CDR3 has 21 amino acids. CDR1 MGHRA and CDR2 YSYEKL were looked up in the germline V gene.

This sequence originates from a female donor with breast cancer. Some clones in this sample may be carry-over from other donors' samples. The sequence joins TRBV4-1 to TRBJ2-7; the table calls TRBD1, which could not be checked here. What was sequenced was tumor-adjacent breast tissue. The CDR3 region: CASSFYICSARDRVGGSGQYF.